The text below deals with one TCR beta chain. As processed by the authors: Cell counts per sample came from amplifying reference gene primers. Clones were sequenced by immunoSEQ multiplex PCR, and TCRdb holds only the in-frame ones, with some missing. Clone size and V and J calls were adopted from that table, with D and trimming inferred from the DNA. The data show about 250,000 clones, with around 85% seen just once and 0.87% held by the top ten. This CDR3 is 14 amino acids long. In germline, CDR1 is GTSNPN, CDR2 SVGIG (reference sequence). Trimming took off 5 bases at V and 3 bases at J, with 16 bases between the two ends. The data are from a study of blood T cell repertoires in COVID-19. Whole-study context: Specimens from acute and convalescent COVID-19 originated in the United States, Italy and Spain. T cells, B-cell-depleted T cells, or PBMCs provided the cDNA or gDNA that served as material.

Patients of the Seattle cohort, enrolled during active infection, were followed longitudinally. Specimen: peripheral blood. The source is a human donor with COVID-19, enrolled during active disease. The donor label of this sample is uncertain. The chain joins TRBV30 to TRBJ1-1, with D possibly TRBD1 on 6 matching bases. The CDR3, as DNA: TGTGCCTGGGCTCTAACAGGGATCTACACTGAAGCTTTCTTT. The encoded protein is CAWALTGIYTEAFF.